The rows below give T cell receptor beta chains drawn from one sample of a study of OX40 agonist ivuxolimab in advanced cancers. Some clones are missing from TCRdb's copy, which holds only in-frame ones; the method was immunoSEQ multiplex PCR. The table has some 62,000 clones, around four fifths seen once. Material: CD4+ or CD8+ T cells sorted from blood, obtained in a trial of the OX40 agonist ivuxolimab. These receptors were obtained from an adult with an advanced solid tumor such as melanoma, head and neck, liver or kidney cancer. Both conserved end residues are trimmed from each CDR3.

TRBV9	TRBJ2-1	ASGPGVSSYNEQF
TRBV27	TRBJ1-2	ASSLGGTFPNYGYT
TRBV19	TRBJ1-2	ASNGCDT
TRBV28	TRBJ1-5	ASSLPGTGGQPQH
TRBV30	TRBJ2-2	AWSAENTGELF
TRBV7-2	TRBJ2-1	ASSPPPDHNEQF
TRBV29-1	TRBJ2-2	SADRGNTGELF
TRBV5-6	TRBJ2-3	ASHSMWTDTQY
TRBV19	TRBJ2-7	ASSMGRAASYEQY
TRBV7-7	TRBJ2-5	ASSKGRSAQETQY
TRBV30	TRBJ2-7	AWSETPWGNEQY
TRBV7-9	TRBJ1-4	ASSPTGTNEKLF
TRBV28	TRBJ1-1	ASHASLRGAF
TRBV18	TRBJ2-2	ASSPPGDTGELF
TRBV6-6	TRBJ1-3	ASRTLYRGRYTIY
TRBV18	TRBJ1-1	ASSPGLSGTEAF
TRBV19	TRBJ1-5	ASSISGNRGDQPQH